The 30 T cell receptor beta chains listed next were all sequenced from one sample in a study of identifying expanded T cells in peripheral blood. Sequenced by immunoSEQ multiplex PCR; TCRdb stores in-frame clones only, minus some. The sample has 90,000 to 100,000 clones, 85% to 90% seen once. Sequenced material: blood. The origin of the receptors is a person aged 18 to 75 in good health.

The rearrangement joins TRBV5-1 to TRBJ2-7; D not certain. The V gene lost 6 bases and the J gene lost 0 bases, with 13 bases spanning the gap. CDR3 length: 14 residues. CDR1 is SGHRS and CDR2 is YFSETQ in the germline V gene. DNA of the CDR3: TGCGCCAGCAACTTAGACGGAAGCTCCTACGAGCAGTACTTC. Amino acid sequence: CASNLDGSSYEQYF.

V gene TRBV28 combines with J gene TRBJ2-1, with 10 bases fitting TRBD2. This CDR3 is built from 18 residues. Germline-derived CDR1 and CDR2 are MDHEN and SYDVKM. Trimming at V came to 4 bases and at J to 7 bases, leaving 16 bases not matched to a gene. The CDR3 is CASSYDQPPGTSENEQFF. CDR3 bases: TGTGCCAGCAGTTACGACCAACCCCCCGGGACTAGCGAAAATGAGCAGTTCTTC.

The chain is built from TRBV6-1 and TRBJ1-6; tentatively, D is TRBD1 (5 bases). CDR3 length: 19 amino acids. Germline V gene sequence: CDR1 MNHNS, CDR2 SASEGT. Between the trimmed V and J ends, which lost 1 base and 0 bases, there was a span of 16 bases. The CDR3 DNA sequence: TGTGCCAGCAGTGAAGGGGACGGGGCTTTGAGCTCCTATAATTCACCCCTCCACTTT. It is translated as CASSEGDGALSSYNSPLHF.

This clone has just a few counts. The chain recombines TRBV6-1 with TRBJ1-5; perhaps TRBD1 as D (6 bases). The germline V gene has CDR1 MNHNS and CDR2 SASEGT. The CDR3 loop spans 15 amino acids. V lost 0 bases, J lost 5 bases, and 11 bases lay in between. The CDR3 loop is CASSEAGGYYQPQHF. CDR3 in DNA: TGTGCCAGCAGTGAAGCGGGGGGCTACTATCAGCCCCAGCATTTT.

The rearrangement links TRBV9 to TRBJ2-5; 9 bases are shared with TRBD2. Germline CDR1 is SGDLS and CDR2 is YYNGEE. V lost 3 bases, J lost 9 bases, and 15 bases stayed unmatched. CDR3 length: 16 residues. CDR3 loop: CASSAYTSGHLQAQYF. For the CDR3, the DNA is TGTGCCAGCAGCGCCTACACTAGCGGGCACCTCCAGGCCCAGTACTTC.

The chain links TRBV2 to TRBJ2-5, with a possible D match to TRBD2 (5 bases). The V and J ends lost 8 bases and 5 bases respectively, with 21 bases between them. The CDR3 extends over 15 amino acids. The germline CDR1 and CDR2 sequences are SNHLY and FYNNEI. CDR3 nucleotide sequence: TGTGCCAGCCTGACCTTGGAACTATCGGGGGAGACCCAGTACTTC. Amino acids: CASLTLELSGETQYF.

This clone was found once. The chain links TRBV6-6 to TRBJ2-1, with D hard to call. V was trimmed by 5 bases and J by 12 bases, leaving 14 bases between them. CDR1 MNHNY and CDR2 SVGAGI come from the germline V gene (reference sequence). The CDR3 runs to 12 residues. CDR3 in amino acids: CASSDRRLVQFF. The CDR3 nucleotides are TGTGCCAGCAGTGATAGACGGCTTGTGCAGTTCTTC.

The rearrangement joins TRBV11-2 to TRBJ2-1; D assignment may be TRBD1 or TRBD2 (5 bases each). There are 13 residues in the CDR3. The V and J ends lost 5 bases and 9 bases respectively, with 14 bases between them. CDR1 is SGHAT and CDR2 is FQNNGV in the germline V gene. This CDR3 reads CASSHGTPGEQFF. DNA for the CDR3: TGTGCCAGCAGCCACGGGACCCCCGGTGAGCAGTTCTTC.

The V and J genes are TRBV6-6 and TRBJ2-7; 7 positions match TRBD1. From germline, CDR1 is MNHNY and CDR2 SVGAGI (reference sequence). The V segment lost 3 bases and the J segment 6 bases; nucleotides outside the gene matches: 2. This CDR3 contains 12 residues. For the CDR3, the DNA is TGTGCCAGCAGTTATCCAGGGGGCGAGCAGTACTTC. Translating it yields CASSYPGGEQYF.

Remarks on this clone: Other DNA sequences from this sample encode an identical CDR3 as well. This rearrangement joins TRBV6-5 to TRBJ2-7; 13 bases map to TRBD2. From germline, CDR1 is MNHEY and CDR2 SVGAGI. The CDR3 loop spans 15 amino acids. The ends lost 6 bases at V and 5 bases at J; junction bases unmatched: 7. The CDR3 region has the DNA TGTGCCAGCAGCCTACTAGCGGGAGGGCCCCACGAGCAGTACTTC. Residues: CASSLLAGGPHEQYF.

This chain connects TRBV5-1 to TRBJ2-2; TRBD2 matches 8 bases. In germline, CDR1 is SGHRS, CDR2 YFSETQ. V shed 4 bases and J 1 base; nucleotides not matched to a gene: 3. The CDR3 runs to 15 residues. Here the CDR3 reads CASSTGLGNTGELFF. For the CDR3, the DNA is TGCGCCAGCAGCACGGGACTAGGGAACACCGGGGAGCTGTTTTTT.

The rearrangement links TRBV28 to TRBJ2-7, with D possibly being TRBD2 (7 bases). V gave up 8 bases and J gave up 7 bases, with 21 bases separating them. The CDR3 is 14 amino acids. Germline V gene sequence: CDR1 MDHEN, CDR2 SYDVKM. The CDR3 region is CASALGGAQGEQYF. Here the CDR3 DNA reads TGTGCCAGCGCCTTAGGGGGGGCCCAAGGGGAGCAGTACTTC.

The chain carries TRBV6-1 and TRBJ2-3, with TRBD2 identical over 11 bases. The germline V gene has CDR1 MNHNS and CDR2 SASEGT. V trimming: 7 bases; J trimming: 2 bases; junction bases outside the gene matches: 2. CDR3 size: 14 residues. CDR3 nucleotides: TGTGCCAGCACTAGCGGGGGGCCCACAGATACGCAGTATTTT. Its protein is CASTSGGPTDTQYF.

The chain uses TRBV7-3 and TRBJ2-3; 8 bases line up with TRBD2. CDR3 size: 16 residues. CDR1 is SGHTA, CDR2 FQGTGA, per germline. Trimming took 5 bases from V and 1 from J; bases not matched to a gene: 8. CDR3 in amino acids: CASSLHRGGGTDTQYF. CDR3 DNA sequence: TGTGCCAGCAGCCTACATCGGGGGGGCGGCACAGATACGCAGTATTTT.

For the CDR3, the DNA is TGTGCCAGCAGCCGTGGACAGGGGTATAATGAGCAGTTCTTC. Protein product: CASSRGQGYNEQFF. The chain couples TRBV4-2 to TRBJ2-1; 9 bases agree with TRBD1. CDR3 length equals 14 residues. V lost 4 bases to trimming and J lost 7 bases; unmatched junction nucleotides: 5. CDR1 LGHNA and CDR2 YNFKEQ come from the germline V gene.

The chain employs TRBV28 and TRBJ1-5, with 7 bases fitting TRBD1. Germline V gene sequence: CDR1 MDHEN, CDR2 SYDVKM. Losses at the gene ends were 5 bases for V and 3 bases for J; bases not matched to a gene: 7. The CDR3 covers 15 residues. CDR3 coding DNA: TGTGCCAGCAGTGGCACGGGACAGTTCAATCAGCCCCAGCATTTT. Translating gives CASSGTGQFNQPQHF.

This chain connects TRBV18 to TRBJ2-7, with D unresolved. The V gene's germline CDR1 is KGHSH and CDR2 LQKENI. The CDR3 is 13 amino acids. V was clipped by 2 bases and J by 0 bases, with 5 bases between them. In DNA, the CDR3 is TGTGCCAGCTCACCAGATAGCTCCTACGAGCAGTACTTC. Translation gives CASSPDSSYEQYF.

The rearrangement joins TRBV10-3 to TRBJ2-1; 11 nucleotides match TRBD2. The germline CDR1 and CDR2 sequences are ENHRY and SYGVKD. V was clipped by 11 bases and J by 3 bases; unmatched bases: 9. The CDR3 is made up of 15 amino acids. The chain's CDR3 is CAAQGGLAVYNEQFF. CDR3 DNA sequence: TGTGCCGCCCAGGGGGGACTAGCGGTCTACAATGAGCAGTTCTTC.

V gene TRBV6-1 combines with J gene TRBJ2-3; possible D gene TRBD1, 5 bases. Germline loops: CDR1 MNHNS, CDR2 SASEGT. This CDR3 comprises 15 residues. The V end lost 2 bases, the J end lost 6 bases, and 15 bases lay between the germline ends. This chain's CDR3 is CASSERGGASDTQYF. Written as DNA, the CDR3 is TGTGCCAGCAGTGAAAGGGGTGGGGCAAGTGATACGCAGTATTTT.

The table lists this clone with a few counts. This chain uses TRBV7-9 with TRBJ1-5; no definite D call. CDR1 is SEHNR and CDR2 is FQNEAQ in the germline V gene (reference sequence). V was cut by 1 base and J by 2 bases, with 0 bases left in between. The CDR3 has 12 residues. The DNA for the CDR3 is TGTGCCAGCAGCTTAGGCAATCAGCCCCAGCATTTT. This encodes CASSLGNQPQHF.

The chain uses TRBV5-4 and TRBJ2-2, with TRBD2 as a possible D gene (5 bases). The CDR3 contains 16 residues. CDR1 and CDR2 from the germline V gene are SGHNT and YYREEE (reference sequence). Trimming shortened V by 0 bases and J by 2 bases, and 11 bases separated the two germline ends. The CDR3 is CASSLVAGSNTGELFF. In nucleotides, the CDR3 is TGTGCCAGCAGCTTGGTGGCGGGTTCTAACACCGGGGAGCTGTTTTTT.

The chain couples TRBV30 to TRBJ2-7; D might be TRBD1 (7 bases). Trimming took off 4 bases at V and 5 bases at J, with 18 bases between the two ends. CDR1 and CDR2 from the germline V gene are GTSNPN and SVGIG (reference sequence). This CDR3 contains 14 residues. The CDR3 nucleotides read TGTGCCTGGATAAGGTCCGGCAGGGGGGACGAGCAGTACTTC. Translation: CAWIRSGRGDEQYF.

J is TRBJ2-5 and V is TRBV5-1, with unresolved D. This CDR3 comprises 14 residues. Germline V lookup: CDR1 SGHRS, CDR2 YFSETQ. With 2 bases removed from V and 2 bases from J, the gap between germline ends came to 10 bases. The DNA of the CDR3 is TGCGCCAGCAGCTTCACCACAGAGCAAGAGACCCAGTACTTC. Its protein product is CASSFTTEQETQYF.

V gene TRBV28 combines with J gene TRBJ2-3, with 9 nucleotides matching TRBD2. J lost 5 bases, V lost 1 base, and 13 bases had no gene match. The CDR3 consists of 18 residues. CDR1 is MDHEN and CDR2 is SYDVKM in the germline V gene. DNA of the CDR3: TGTGCCAGCAGTTTATATTTTCAGCGGGGGGACACCGAAGATACGCAGTATTTT. The encoded protein is CASSLYFQRGDTEDTQYF.

The chain joins TRBV7-9 to TRBJ2-5; 12 nucleotides agree with TRBD1. The CDR3 is 18 residues long. CDR1 and CDR2 (germline): SEHNR, FQNEAQ (reference sequence). J lost 4 bases, V lost 7 bases, and 16 bases had no gene match. Written as DNA, the CDR3 is TGTGCCAGCAAATTTATTTTCGGGACAGGGGGCTTTTTAGAGACCCAGTACTTC. It translates to CASKFIFGTGGFLETQYF.

This clone was found once. This chain uses TRBV5-1 with TRBJ2-1; TRBD1 matches at 9 bases. Germline V gives CDR1 SGHRS, CDR2 YFSETQ. V dropped 0 bases and J dropped 4; count of bases not matched to a gene: 5. The CDR3 covers 16 residues. The CDR3 region has the DNA TGCGCCAGCAGCTTGGCGGGACAGGGTGGTTACAATGAGCAGTTCTTC. Protein: CASSLAGQGGYNEQFF.

The chain carries TRBV5-1 and TRBJ2-3; 8 nucleotides line up with TRBD1. The germline V gene encodes CDR1 SGHRS and CDR2 YFSETQ. This CDR3 comprises 15 residues. With 2 bases clipped from V and 6 bases from J, the junction kept 8 bases outside the gene matches. The CDR3, as DNA: TGCGCCAGCAGCTTTCTCGGACAGGGTGGGGATACGCAGTATTTT. It yields the protein CASSFLGQGGDTQYF.

The chain uses TRBV4-2 and TRBJ1-1; D uncertain. The germline gives CDR1 LGHNA, CDR2 YNFKEQ. Trimming cost V 4 bases and J 2 bases, with 14 bases left between them. The CDR3 is 15 residues long. The CDR3 reads CASSRWEETNTEAFF. As DNA, the CDR3 is TGTGCCAGCAGCCGGTGGGAGGAGACTAACACTGAAGCTTTCTTT.

The chain links TRBV7-3 to TRBJ2-1, with D perhaps TRBD2 (6 bases). V was cut by 5 bases and J by 5 bases, with 16 bases left in between. The germline CDR1 and CDR2 sequences are SGHTA and FQGTGA. This CDR3 is 15 amino acids long. CDR3 region: CASSAPGVADNEQFF. DNA of the CDR3: TGTGCCAGCAGCGCGCCCGGGGTAGCGGACAATGAGCAGTTCTTC. Variable domain in full (rest from reference TRBV7-3 and TRBJ2-1): GAGVSQTPSNKVTEKGKYVELRCDPISGHTALYWYRQSLGQGPEFLIYFQGTGAADDSGLPNDRFFAVRPEGSVSTLKIQRTERGDSAVYLCASSAPGVADNEQFFGPGTRLTVL.

This chain joins TRBV19 and TRBJ2-7; D is unresolved. CDR1 and CDR2 (germline): LNHDA, SQIVND (reference sequence). The CDR3 has 13 amino acids. V was cut by 3 bases and J by 4 bases, with 10 bases left in between. This CDR3 is CASSIGVVYEQYF. CDR3 bases: TGTGCCAGTAGTATTGGCGTAGTATACGAGCAGTACTTC.